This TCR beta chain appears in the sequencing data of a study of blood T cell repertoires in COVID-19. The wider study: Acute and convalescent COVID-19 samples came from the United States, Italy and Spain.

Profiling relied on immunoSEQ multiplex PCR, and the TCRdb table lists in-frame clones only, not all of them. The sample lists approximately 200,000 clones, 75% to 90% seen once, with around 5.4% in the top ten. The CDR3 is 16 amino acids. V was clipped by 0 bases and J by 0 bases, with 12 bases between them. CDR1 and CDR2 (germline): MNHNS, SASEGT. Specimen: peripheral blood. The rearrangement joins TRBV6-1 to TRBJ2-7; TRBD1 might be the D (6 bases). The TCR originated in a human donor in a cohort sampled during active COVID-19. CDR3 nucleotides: TGTGCCAGCAGTGAAGCAACAGGGACCGGCTCCTACGAGCAGTACTTC. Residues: CASSEATGTGSYEQYF.